This T cell receptor beta chain comes out of a study of CD4+ T cells in melanoma (dated by TCRdb to 2022 to 2024). Turning to the overall study: Neoantigen-specific CD4+ T cells in human melanoma were what the study investigated. The full study reports these points: Neoantigen-specific CD4+ T cells in melanoma were reported to show diverse differentiation states. Neoantigen-specific CD4+ T cells were reported to be correlated with the function of CD8+ T cells, macrophages and B cells.

The donors were melanoma patients. Points on this clone: Its antigen specificity is not known. Per-base qualities were not stored, and no clone one base away is much larger.

Library creation used the immunoSEQ multiplex PCR assay. TCRdb holds this immuneACCESS table with in-frame rearrangements only. Some clones are missing; in checked studies, unresolved V genes explain under half, and the rest has no known cause. This sample's table has entries for 71 clones. According to the germline V gene, CDR1 reads MGHDK and CDR2 reads SYGVNS. V gives up 7 bases and J gives up 4 bases, and the segment between their germline ends measures 20 bases. The CDR3 sequence holds 17 residues, the cysteine and phenylalanine included. Only the CDR3 portion is preserved as DNA: 51 bases, with reading frame beginning at the first base.

Specimen: a T cell line or clone, from whole sample or a sorted T cell fraction (not recorded which). Rearrangement joined TRBV25-1 to TRBJ2-6, with the D segment possibly TRBD1 or TRBD2, each aligning over 5 bases. The clonotype originates from a human donor with melanoma. Some clones in this sample may be carry-over from other donors' samples. The sequenced DNA: TGTGCCAGCATGTCCCCTGGTGGGGGTACCGGGGCCAACGTCCTGACTTTC. Translated, this is CASMSPGGGTGANVLTF.